This record concerns one TCR beta chain sequence. Its antigen is unknown. Only in-frame clones appear in the TCRdb table, and some are missing; sequencing was by immunoSEQ multiplex PCR. This table has tens of thousands of clones, 75% to 85% appearing once. Expansion of antigen-specific CD4+ T cells with viral peptide pools was carried out by the ViraFEST assay before sequencing. Culture proceeded for approximately 9 days, and CD4+ T cells were then isolated. Having tested negative for nucleocapsid antibodies, the vaccine recipients showed no prior SARS-CoV-2 infection. Around 2.1 million PBMC per well were cultured with 9 to 10 IU/ml IL-2 and around 9.4 ug/ml peptides. This sample was included in a study of vaccination effects on CD4 cells after COVID-19. Regarding the study as a whole: Recruitment yielded few convalescent patients, and the study had no early post-infection timepoints. In the late period after vaccination, infection- and vaccine-induced clones contracted markedly.

Germline V gene sequence: CDR1 SEHNR, CDR2 FQNEAQ (reference sequence). V dropped 3 bases and J dropped 4 bases, with 15 bases sitting between them. The CDR3 loop spans 15 amino acids. The sample in question was CD4+ T cells from PBMCs cultured with HCoV-229E spike peptides, obtained before COVID-19 vaccination. The chain employs TRBV7-9 and TRBJ2-5, with D possibly called TRBD1 or TRBD2 (5 bases each). The clonotype originates from a human donor who received a COVID-19 vaccine. As DNA, the CDR3 is TGTGCCAGCAGCTTTATGGGGGACCGAGGAGAGACCCAGTACTTC. It translates to CASSFMGDRGETQYF.